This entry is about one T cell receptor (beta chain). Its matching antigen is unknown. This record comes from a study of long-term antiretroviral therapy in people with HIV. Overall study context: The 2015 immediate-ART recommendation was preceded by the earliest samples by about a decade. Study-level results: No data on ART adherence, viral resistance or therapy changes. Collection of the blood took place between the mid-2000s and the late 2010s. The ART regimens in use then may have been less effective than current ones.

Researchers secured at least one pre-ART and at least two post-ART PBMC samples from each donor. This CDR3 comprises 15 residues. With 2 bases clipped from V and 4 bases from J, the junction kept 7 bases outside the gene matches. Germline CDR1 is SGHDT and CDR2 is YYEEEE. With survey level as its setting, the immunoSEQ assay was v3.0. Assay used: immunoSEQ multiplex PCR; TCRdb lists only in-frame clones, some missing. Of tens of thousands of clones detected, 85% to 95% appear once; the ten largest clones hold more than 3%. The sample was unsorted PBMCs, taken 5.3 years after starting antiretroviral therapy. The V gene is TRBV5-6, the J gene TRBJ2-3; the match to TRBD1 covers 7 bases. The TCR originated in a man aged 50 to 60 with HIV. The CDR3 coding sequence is TGTGCCAGCAGCTTCCTATTGACAGGGTCAGATACGCAGTATTTT. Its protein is CASSFLLTGSDTQYF.